Below, 2 T cell receptor beta chains from the same sample are listed, as sequenced in a study of cytomegalovirus exposure and HLA in healthy donors. PCR amplification relied on 60 Vbeta primers (plus 13 Jbeta primers). TCRdb's copy holds only in-frame clones and misses some; the assay was immunoSEQ multiplex PCR. This table has around 100,000 clones, roughly 9.1% appearing once. Sequenced material: PBMCs. These receptors were obtained from a man in his forties or fifties in good health and CMV-seropositive.

V gene TRBV5-6 combines with J gene TRBJ2-5; TRBD1 is a possible D gene (9 bases). The DNA end lines up better with TRBJ2-7; the J call may be wrong. The germline V gene encodes CDR1 SGHDT and CDR2 YYEEEE. The CDR3 contains 15 residues. The CDR3 coding sequence is TGTGCCAGCAGCACCGGGGGGGGACAGGGCTACGAGCAGTACTTC. It encodes CASSTGGGQGYEQYF.

The sample holds a few counts of this clone. J is TRBJ2-7 and V is TRBV5-1; TRBD1 might be the D (6 bases). Trimming stripped 3 bases from V and 4 bases from J, with 17 bases between. The CDR3 runs to 15 residues. Germline V gene data show CDR1 as SGHRS and CDR2 as YFSETQ. The CDR3: CASSSLGIGGYEQYF. Here the CDR3 DNA reads TGCGCCAGCAGCTCCCTCGGAATAGGGGGATACGAGCAGTACTTC.